One and the same sample provided the 21 T cell receptor beta chains below, sequenced in a study of T cells in women clearing cervical HPV infection (dated by TCRdb to 2017 to 2018). Library creation used the immunoSEQ multiplex PCR assay. Entries here come from immuneACCESS through TCRdb and include only in-frame sequences with V and J called. Some clones fail to appear in such tables; in the studies checked, an unresolved V gene covers under half of the shortfall, and the cause of the remainder is unknown. The record for this sample contains 15,000 to 20,000 clones. The biggest ten clones account for approximately 15% of the sample. Specimen: blood buffy coat. The receptors stem from a woman aged 18 to 69 with a cervical HPV16 infection that either progressed to CIN3+ or cleared (not recorded which).

Concerning this clone: The read terminates 3 residues before the CDR3 end, so the remaining end is supplied by the germline J gene. V and J are TRBV24-1 and TRBJ1-2; a weak D match, TRBD1 (6 bases). The CDR3 extends over 14 amino acids. Germline V gene lookup returns CDR1 KGHDR and CDR2 SFDVKD. The CDR3 is CATRGPRRTDTYTF. The sequenced part of the CDR3 DNA is TGTGCCACCAGAGGTCCTCGAAGGACAGATACC.

Concerning this clone itself: The read comes to an end 3 residues before the CDR3 does, leaving the germline J gene to fill in the end. This sequence joins TRBV19 and TRBJ2-4, with D unresolved. Germline CDR1 is LNHDA and CDR2 is SQIVND (reference sequence). The CDR3 has 13 residues. Partial CDR3 DNA: TGTGCCAGTAGCCTGCAGGAAGCCGGTGGT. This codes for CASSLQEAGG. The CDR3, in full, reads CASSLQEAGGQYF.

Of note for this clone: The sequence runs out 3 residues before the end of the CDR3; the remainder is reconstructed from the germline J gene. V usage is TRBV12-3 or TRBV12-4 and J usage is TRBJ2-3; D perhaps matches TRBD2 (5 bases). The CDR3 is made up of 15 amino acids. Trimming cost V 3 bases and J 0 bases, with 10 bases left between them. This chain's CDR3 is CASSLAGLSTDTQYF. Incomplete CDR3 DNA: TGTGCCAGCAGTTTGGCGGGTCTTAGCACAGATACG.

For this clone: The CDR3 end falls 3 residues outside the read, so it is completed with the germline J gene. This chain uses TRBV19 with TRBJ1-2, with D unclear. Trimming removed 1 base at V and 6 bases at J, with 21 bases between. Looked up from germline, CDR1 is LNHDA and CDR2 is SQIVND (reference sequence). This CDR3 comprises 17 residues. The covered CDR3 bases are TGTGCCAGTAGTATAGGTGGCAGCGGGTCTTTGATTGATGGC. Translated: CASSIGGSGSLIDG. From start to end, the CDR3 is CASSIGGSGSLIDGYTF.

With respect to this clone: The read finishes 3 residues shy of the CDR3 end, and the germline J gene is used to complete it. V gene TRBV5-1 combines with J gene TRBJ1-1, with D possibly TRBD1 on 6 matching bases. This CDR3 has 13 amino acids. Trimming took off 4 bases at V and 3 bases at J, with 10 bases between the two ends. Germline CDR1 is SGHRS and CDR2 is YFSETQ. The CDR3 DNA, read in part, is TGCGCCAGCAGCCGGACAGAGTACACTGAA. This sequence encodes CASSRTEYTE. The full CDR3 sequence reads CASSRTEYTEAFF.

About this clone itself: The missing CDR3 end, 3 residues past where the read stops, is filled in from the germline J gene. The V and J genes are TRBV20-1 and TRBJ1-1; 8 bases align to TRBD1. Germline CDR1 and CDR2: DFQATT and SNEGSKA (reference sequence). The length of the CDR3 is 11 residues. CDR3 sequence: CSGFGQGQAFF. CDR3 bases read: TGCAGTGGATTCGGACAGGGTCAA.

Notes on this clone: From the germline J gene comes the end of the CDR3, since the read stops 3 residues before it. The rearrangement uses TRBV7-9 and TRBJ2-1; TRBD1 matches 8 bases. The V gene's germline CDR1 is SEHNR and CDR2 FQNEAQ (reference sequence). Trimming removed 5 bases from V and 6 bases from J; junction bases left unmatched: 9. This CDR3 is 15 amino acids long. The CDR3 region is CASSHRDRTPNEQFF. The sequenced part of the CDR3 DNA is TGTGCCAGCAGCCACCGGGACAGGACCCCCAATGAG.

With respect to this clone: Read sequence stops 3 residues before the CDR3 end, and the germline J gene provides the missing end. The chain employs TRBV9 and TRBJ2-1; a weak D match, TRBD2 (5 bases). The CDR3 has 17 amino acids. V was clipped by 0 bases and J by 3 bases, with 16 bases between them. CDR1 is SGDLS and CDR2 is YYNGEE in the germline V gene. CDR3 protein: CASSVGPSLASYNEQFF. The part of the CDR3 DNA that was read is TGTGCCAGCAGCGTAGGCCCGTCATTAGCGAGCTACAATGAG. The whole variable domain, filled in from reference TRBV9 and TRBJ2-1, reads DSGVTQTPKHLITATGQRVTLRCSPRSGDLSVYWYQQSLDQGLQFLIQYYNGEERAKGNILERFSAQQFPDLHSELNLSSLELGDSALYFCASSVGPSLASYNEQFFGPGTRLTVL.

The DNA read from the CDR3 is TGTGCCATCAGCGCGGACAGGGTCCATGGC. This codes for CAISADRVHG. The full CDR3 protein is CAISADRVHGYTF. The chain couples TRBV10-3 to TRBJ1-2; 8 bases are a match to TRBD1. Read data end 3 residues before the CDR3 end; the end is taken from the germline J gene. Germline CDR1 reads ENHRY; CDR2 reads SYGVKD. This CDR3 contains 13 residues. V shed 6 bases, J shed 6 bases, and the junction held 6 bases outside the gene matches.

Details on this clone: The CDR3 end falls 3 residues outside the read, so it is completed with the germline J gene. The chain links TRBV18 to TRBJ1-2; tentatively, D is TRBD1 (5 bases). The CDR3 runs 18 residues. The V gene's germline CDR1 is KGHSH and CDR2 LQKENI. Incomplete CDR3 DNA: TGTGCCAGCTCACTTCTGCTAGCGGGGGGTGATTTTTACAATGAC. Its protein is CASSLLLAGGDFYND. The CDR3, in full, reads CASSLLLAGGDFYNDYTF.

As for this clone: From the germline J gene comes the end of the CDR3, since the read stops 3 residues before it. The genes are TRBV7-8 and TRBJ2-2, with 8 positions matching TRBD1. Germline CDR1 reads SGHVS; CDR2 reads FQNEAQ. The V gene end was trimmed by 4 bases and the J gene end by 4 bases; junction bases not matched to a gene: 8. CDR3 length: 16 amino acids. The CDR3 here is CASSSTGTGPTGELFF. Partial CDR3 DNA: TGTGCCAGCAGCTCGACCGGGACAGGACCCACCGGGGAG.

For this clone: One end of the junction does not line up with germline, which may come from a read error. Coverage ceases 3 residues before the CDR3 finishes, and the germline J gene fills in the end. The gene calls are TRBV4-2 and TRBJ2-3; 7 nucleotides match TRBD2. Germline V gene sequence: CDR1 LGHNA, CDR2 YNFKEQ. This CDR3 has 15 amino acids. The sequenced CDR3 bases are TGCGCCAGCAGCCAGGCGGGGGAGCCCACAGATACG. Amino acid sequence: CASSQAGEPTDT. The entire CDR3 reads CASSQAGEPTDTQYF.

In regard to this clone: The CDR3 end lies 3 residues beyond the end of the read and is filled in from the germline J gene. J is TRBJ2-4 and V is TRBV11-2; 8 bases match TRBD1. CDR1 SGHAT and CDR2 FQNNGV come from the germline V gene. The length of the CDR3 is 14 residues. The trim removed 4 bases at V and 8 bases at J, leaving 7 bases unmatched. The CDR3 reads CASSSTGAGDIQYF. Incomplete CDR3 DNA: TGTGCCAGCAGCTCGACAGGGGCAGGGGACATT.

About this clone: Sequencing ends 3 residues short of the CDR3 end; the germline J gene provides the rest. The J gene is TRBJ1-1, the V gene TRBV2, with D perhaps matching TRBD1 (6 bases). The CDR3 has 15 amino acids. Germline V gene lookup returns CDR1 SNHLY and CDR2 FYNNEI. Trimming took off 6 bases at V and 1 base at J, with 15 bases between the two ends. The CDR3: CASSTGQPPNTEAFF. The DNA read from the CDR3 is TGTGCCAGCAGCACTGGACAGCCACCGAACACTGAA.

Note on this clone: With the read ending 3 residues before the CDR3 end, the germline J gene is used to fill in that end. The chain carries TRBV5-6 and TRBJ2-2; tentative D call: TRBD1 (6 bases). Germline V gene lookup returns CDR1 SGHDT and CDR2 YYEEEE. The CDR3 spans 15 residues. V dropped 2 bases and J dropped 4 bases, with 12 bases sitting between them. This CDR3 reads CASSFVLGGTGELFF. The CDR3 bases that were read are TGTGCCAGCAGCTTTGTCCTAGGGGGCACCGGGGAG.

Remarks on this clone: The DNA ends 3 residues before the CDR3 does, and the rest of the CDR3 is filled in from the germline J gene. V usage is TRBV20-1 and J usage is TRBJ2-1; the match to TRBD1 covers 7 bases. Germline CDR1 DFQATT, CDR2 SNEGSKA (reference sequence). This CDR3 contains 15 residues. The junction had 4 bases not matched to a gene; V was cut back by 1 base and J by 1 base. The sequenced CDR3 bases are TGCAGTGCTAGAGGACAGGGCGGGTCCTACAATGAG. Translating it yields CSARGQGGSYNE. The CDR3 in full is CSARGQGGSYNEQFF.

About this clone itself: The observed sequence ends 3 residues before the CDR3 terminus, with the missing tail filled in from the germline J gene. The rearrangement links TRBV23-1 to TRBJ2-5; 11 bases agree with TRBD1. TRBV23-1 is known as an ORF, though its function is uncertain. There are 18 residues in the CDR3. V lost 3 bases and J lost 3; bases outside the gene matches: 12. Here the CDR3 reads CASSHPGQGGGAEETQYF. The sequenced part of the CDR3 DNA is TGCGCCAGCAGTCACCCGGGACAGGGGGGGGGAGCCGAAGAGACC.

About this clone itself: The read gets to within 3 residues of the CDR3 end, and the germline J gene fills in the rest. The chain links TRBV5-1 to TRBJ2-7; 9 bases are shared with TRBD2. Trimming cost V 5 bases and J 4 bases; bases outside gene matches: 13. This CDR3 is 16 amino acids long. CDR1 SGHRS and CDR2 YFSETQ come from the germline V gene. The sequenced part of the CDR3 DNA is TGCGCCAGCAGTCTCCCTAGCGGGGCGGATCGATACGAG. Its protein is CASSLPSGADRYE. The full CDR3 reads CASSLPSGADRYEQYF.

To note about this clone: A junction end diverges from the germline sequence, so it may reflect a read error. The DNA ends 3 residues before the CDR3 does, and the rest of the CDR3 is filled in from the germline J gene. V is TRBV7-8 and J is TRBJ1-3, with D tentatively TRBD1 (6 bases). CDR1 SGHVS and CDR2 FQNEAQ come from the germline V gene. The CDR3 extends over 14 amino acids. The part of the CDR3 DNA that was read is TGTGCCAGCAGCTTAACGGGAGGGGGAAACACT. Protein: CASSLTGGGNT. The full CDR3 protein reads CASSLTGGGNTIYF.

For this clone: The read ends 3 residues before the CDR3 terminus; that terminus is restored from the germline J gene. The V call is TRBV20-1, the J call TRBJ2-3, with D maybe TRBD1 (6 bases). The CDR3 totals 13 residues. The germline gives CDR1 DFQATT, CDR2 SNEGSKA (reference sequence). CDR3 in amino acids: CSALSDSDETQYF. The sequenced CDR3 bases are TGCAGTGCCCTATCGGACAGCGACGAGACG.

About this clone itself: Coverage ceases 3 residues before the CDR3 finishes, and the germline J gene fills in the end. The J gene is TRBJ2-4, the V gene TRBV7-9, with TRBD1 as a possible D gene (6 bases). Per germline, CDR1 SEHNR and CDR2 FQNEAQ (reference sequence). The CDR3 loop spans 12 amino acids. The CDR3 sequence is CASTTGEYGQYF. The CDR3 DNA, read in part, is TGTGCCAGCACGACAGGAGAATATGGT.